The 29 T cell receptor beta chains reported below all come from one sample, sequenced in a study of beta chain features in type 1 diabetes. Isolated RNA was reverse transcribed in full, so expressed TCRB transcripts were sequenced. The repertoire was sequenced with immunoSEQ multiplex PCR; TCRdb's copy has only in-frame clones and lacks some. The table records around 710,000 clones, 9.5% to 15% of them present only once. General study results and limits: When Type 1 diabetes patients were examined, their TCRB CDR3s proved moderately but significantly shorter in all four CD4+ subsets.

These receptors' antigens are unknown. Input material: naive CD4+ T cells from blood. The receptors were sampled from a man younger than 40 with type 1 diabetes.

The chain is built from TRBV19 and TRBJ2-5, with 12 bases matching TRBD1. Unmatched junction bases numbered 11, after V lost 2 bases and J lost 7 bases. Per germline, CDR1 LNHDA and CDR2 SQIVND (reference sequence). The CDR3 runs 17 residues. DNA of the CDR3: TGTGCCAGTAGTATACGTTCTGGGACAGGGGGCCGGCGGACCCAGTACTTC. Protein product: CASSIRSGTGGRRTQYF.

A few counts support this clone. The rearrangement links TRBV7-6 to TRBJ2-7, with D possibly being TRBD1 (6 bases). V was shortened by 2 bases and J by 3 bases, with 11 bases between the two germline ends. This CDR3 spans 14 amino acids. CDR1 and CDR2 from the germline V gene are SGHVS and FNYEAQ. In DNA form, the CDR3 reads TGTGCCAGCAGCTTATCGGACAGCCGCTACGAGCAGTACTTC. Its protein is CASSLSDSRYEQYF.

This chain connects TRBV9 to TRBJ2-2; 9 bases are shared with TRBD1. CDR1 and CDR2 (germline): SGDLS, YYNGEE. The CDR3 runs 16 residues. The J segment lost 2 bases and the V segment lost 3 bases, leaving 5 bases of the junction unmatched. The CDR3 loop is CASSDGQGINTGELFF. CDR3 nucleotide sequence: TGTGCCAGCAGCGACGGACAGGGGATCAACACCGGGGAGCTGTTTTTT.

This clone was observed a few times. V usage is TRBV10-3 and J usage is TRBJ2-1; TRBD2 agrees at 12 bases. The ends lost 8 bases at V and 7 bases at J; junction bases unmatched: 12. The V gene's germline CDR1 is ENHRY and CDR2 SYGVKD. The CDR3 is 16 amino acids. CDR3 in amino acids: CAISGGLAGPGNEQFF. CDR3 bases: TGTGCCATCTCCGGCGGACTAGCGGGGCCCGGGAATGAGCAGTTCTTC.

This clone was seen a few times. The chain combines TRBV5-4 with TRBJ2-1; tentative D call: TRBD2 (5 bases). The V gene's germline CDR1 is SGHNT and CDR2 YYREEE (reference sequence). V was pared by 4 bases and J by 9 bases, with 20 bases between. The CDR3 covers 15 residues. CDR3 region: CASSHHPKPGTEQFF. In DNA, the CDR3 is TGTGCCAGCAGCCACCACCCAAAGCCGGGAACTGAGCAGTTCTTC.

This clone was detected only a few times. V usage is TRBV19 and J usage is TRBJ1-2, with 11 nucleotides matching TRBD1. The V gene's germline CDR1 is LNHDA and CDR2 SQIVND (reference sequence). The CDR3 covers 16 residues. With V trimmed by 2 bases and J by 8 bases, 10 bases remained unmatched. The CDR3 bases are TGTGCCAGTAGTATATCAACCGGGACAGGGGGAGGAGGCTACACCTTC. Residues: CASSISTGTGGGGYTF.

CDR3 in amino acids: CASSQVRSGGSETQYF. The CDR3 DNA reads TGCGCCAGCAGCCAAGTCCGGTCAGGGGGCTCAGAGACCCAGTACTTC. The rearrangement links TRBV4-3 to TRBJ2-5; 8 positions agree with TRBD1. Germline CDR1 is LGHNA and CDR2 is YSLEER. The V gene end was trimmed by 1 base and the J gene end by 4 bases; junction bases not matched to a gene: 8. The CDR3 covers 16 residues.

This clone turned up a few times. This chain uses TRBV9 with TRBJ2-3; 9 positions agree with TRBD2. Trimming removed 3 bases from V and 2 bases from J; junction bases left unmatched: 7. The CDR3 spans 16 residues. In germline, CDR1 is SGDLS, CDR2 YYNGEE. In DNA form, the CDR3 reads TGTGCCAGCAGCGGACAAGCGGGGGGCCTCACAGATACGCAGTATTTT. Its protein is CASSGQAGGLTDTQYF.

The chain is built from TRBV4-1 and TRBJ1-2, with D perhaps matching TRBD1 (5 bases). The CDR3 has 14 residues. V was trimmed by 3 bases and J by 3 bases, leaving 11 bases between them. Germline values: CDR1 MGHRA, CDR2 YSYEKL. The DNA for the CDR3 is TGCGCCAGCAGCCATGGAACAGGAGACTATGGCTACACCTTC. It is translated as CASSHGTGDYGYTF.

The V call is TRBV2, the J call TRBJ1-1; D possibly corresponds to TRBD1 (6 bases). The CDR3 loop spans 13 amino acids. V was clipped by 7 bases and J by 7 bases, with 16 bases between them. CDR1 and CDR2 (germline): SNHLY, FYNNEI. Here the CDR3 DNA reads TGTGCCAGCATCGAGGGGGTGGGAGTTGAAGCTTTCTTT. Protein: CASIEGVGVEAFF.

In its sample, this clone was seen a few times. This rearrangement joins TRBV28 to TRBJ1-4; 7 nucleotides match TRBD1. V trimming: 4 bases; J trimming: 8 bases; junction bases outside the gene matches: 13. From germline, CDR1 is MDHEN and CDR2 SYDVKM. The CDR3 is 16 residues long. CDR3 in amino acids: CASSSGQVGLREKLFF. The DNA for the CDR3 is TGTGCCAGCAGTTCTGGACAGGTTGGCCTCCGCGAAAAACTGTTTTTT.

The chain links TRBV5-4 to TRBJ2-1; a weak D match, TRBD2 (6 bases). This CDR3 has 14 amino acids. The germline gives CDR1 SGHNT, CDR2 YYREEE (reference sequence). V was cut by 4 bases and J by 7 bases, with 15 bases left in between. The CDR3 DNA is TGTGCCAGCAGCCCGAGTGGAGGGCGGAATGAGCAGTTCTTC. It encodes CASSPSGGRNEQFF.

The chain uses TRBV7-2 and TRBJ1-2; 7 nucleotides align to TRBD1. Germline lookup yields CDR1 SGHTA and CDR2 FQGNSA. The CDR3 spans 17 residues. The J segment lost 0 bases and the V segment lost 5 bases, leaving 12 bases of the junction unmatched. CDR3 region: CASSGDRDRQTNYGYTF. For the CDR3, the DNA is TGTGCCAGCAGCGGAGACCGGGACAGACAAACTAACTATGGCTACACCTTC.

This clone has just a few counts. The genes are TRBV7-2 and TRBJ1-2; TRBD1 aligns across 7 bases. V trimming: 7 bases; J trimming: 5 bases; junction bases outside the gene matches: 10. CDR1 and CDR2 from the germline V gene are SGHTA and FQGNSA. This CDR3 has 14 amino acids. As DNA, the CDR3 is TGTGCCAGCACCGCTCAGGGGGGATTGTATGGCTACACCTTC. This sequence encodes CASTAQGGLYGYTF.

The CDR3 protein is CASSLSPGRRYQETQYF. The CDR3 bases are TGTGCCAGCAGTTTATCCCCGGGACGGCGGTACCAAGAGACCCAGTACTTC. This chain connects TRBV27 to TRBJ2-5; D may correspond to TRBD1 or TRBD2 (5 bases each). The CDR3 has 17 residues. Germline assignment: CDR1 MNHEY and CDR2 SMNVEV (reference sequence). With 0 bases removed from V and 0 bases from J, the gap between germline ends came to 14 bases.

The genes are TRBV18 and TRBJ2-5, with 11 bases that match TRBD2. Losses at the gene ends were 6 bases for V and 2 bases for J; bases not matched to a gene: 17. Germline loops: CDR1 KGHSH, CDR2 LQKENI. This CDR3 is built from 19 residues. CDR3 DNA sequence: TGTGCCAGCTCCCTCTCCGGGACTAGCGGAACTCCCTGGCAAGAGACCCAGTACTTC. Its translation: CASSLSGTSGTPWQETQYF.

This clone was seen a few times. This rearrangement joins TRBV7-2 to TRBJ2-3, with D uncertain. The V end lost 3 bases, the J end lost 1 base, and 11 bases lay between the germline ends. The germline CDR1 and CDR2 sequences are SGHTA and FQGNSA. The CDR3 is 15 residues long. This CDR3 reads CASSFSLSGTDTQYF. CDR3 nucleotides: TGTGCCAGCAGCTTCTCCCTGTCGGGCACAGATACGCAGTATTTT.

This sequence joins TRBV25-1 and TRBJ2-3; possibly TRBD1 for D (5 bases). Trimming pared 1 base from V and 2 bases from J, leaving 13 bases between. The CDR3 runs to 16 residues. Germline V gives CDR1 MGHDK, CDR2 SYGVNS. CDR3 sequence: CASSEWGRDSTDTQYF. DNA of the CDR3: TGTGCCAGCAGTGAATGGGGCAGGGATTCCACAGATACGCAGTATTTT. The full variable domain, rest sourced from reference TRBV25-1 and TRBJ2-3, is EADIYQTPRYLVIGTGKKITLECSQTMGHDKMYWYQQDPGMELHLIHYSYGVNSTEKGDLSSESTVSRIRTEHFPLTLESARPSHTSQYLCASSEWGRDSTDTQYFGPGTRLTVL.

CDR3 nucleotide sequence: TGCGCCAGCAGTGAGTGGGGGATGGGTGAGCAGTTCTTC. This codes for CASSEWGMGEQFF. The chain combines TRBV10-2 with TRBJ2-1; D may correspond to TRBD1 or TRBD2 (5 bases each). Germline-derived CDR1 and CDR2 are WSHSY and SAAADI. Deletions cut 1 base from V and 9 bases from J, with 10 bases between. The CDR3 has 13 residues.

The V gene is TRBV15, the J gene TRBJ2-3; D possibly corresponds to TRBD2 (5 bases). The V gene lost 8 bases and the J gene lost 0 bases, with 12 bases spanning the gap. Germline V gives CDR1 LNHNV, CDR2 YYDKDF (reference sequence). The CDR3 runs to 14 residues. The CDR3 loop reads CATRGPPSTDTQYF. The CDR3 DNA follows: TGTGCCACCCGGGGTCCACCTAGCACAGATACGCAGTATTTT.

V gene TRBV2 combines with J gene TRBJ1-4; no clear D gene. The germline V gene encodes CDR1 SNHLY and CDR2 FYNNEI. Deletions cut 2 bases from V and 8 bases from J, with 12 bases between. The CDR3 is 14 residues long. CDR3 loop: CASSERVGEEKLFF. The CDR3 bases are TGTGCCAGCAGTGAAAGGGTAGGCGAAGAAAAACTGTTTTTT.

Here the CDR3 reads CASSDLTGELFF. The DNA of the CDR3 is TGTGCCAGCAGTGACTTGACCGGGGAGCTGTTTTTT. The J gene is TRBJ2-2, the V gene TRBV6-4; D remains unclear. CDR1 is MRHNA and CDR2 is SNTAGT in the germline V gene. V lost 1 base and J lost 5, with 2 bases in between. CDR3 length: 12 residues.

The CDR3 region has the DNA TGTGCCTGTTCGACCGGGACCCATTATAATTCACCCCTCCACTTT. Its translation: CACSTGTHYNSPLHF. This sequence joins TRBV30 and TRBJ1-6; TRBD1 is a possible D gene (5 bases). Trimming shortened V by 6 bases and J by 4 bases, and 16 bases separated the two germline ends. The CDR3 is 15 residues long. From germline, CDR1 is GTSNPN and CDR2 SVGIG (reference sequence).

The rearrangement uses TRBV18 and TRBJ1-1; the D is unclear. This CDR3 contains 13 residues. Trimming left V 0 bases short and J 7 bases short, with 9 bases between. Germline lookup yields CDR1 KGHSH and CDR2 LQKENI. The CDR3 sequence is CASSPPSEDEAFF. The CDR3 DNA follows: TGTGCCAGCTCACCACCGTCAGAGGATGAAGCTTTCTTT. The whole variable domain, filled in from reference TRBV18 and TRBJ1-1, reads NAGVMQNPRHLVRRRGQEARLRCSPMKGHSHVYWYRQLPEEGLKFMVYLQKENIIDESGMPKERFSAEFPKEGPSILRIQQVVRGDSAAYFCASSPPSEDEAFFGQGTRLTVV.

The J gene is TRBJ2-3, the V gene TRBV6-1; 7 bases agree with TRBD1. There are 15 residues in the CDR3. After removal of 2 bases from V and 6 bases from J, the junction contained 8 bases not matched to a gene. CDR1 and CDR2 from the germline V gene are MNHNS and SASEGT. In DNA form, the CDR3 reads TGTGCCAGCAGTGAACCACAGGGGTTCCCCGATACGCAGTATTTT. Its translation is CASSEPQGFPDTQYF.

This sequence joins TRBV7-2 and TRBJ2-5; the D is unclear. The J call is doubtful: the DNA matches TRBJ2-7 better. This CDR3 is built from 12 residues. CDR1 is SGHTA and CDR2 is FQGNSA in the germline V gene. DNA for the CDR3: TGTGCCAGCAGCTTGGTCAAACACGAGCAGTACTTC. Its translation: CASSLVKHEQYF.

This clone was counted only a few times. The V and J genes are TRBV6-5 and TRBJ1-5, with D hard to call. V gave up 3 bases and J gave up 4 bases, with 7 bases separating them. CDR3 length: 13 amino acids. The germline V gene has CDR1 MNHEY and CDR2 SVGAGI. The CDR3 DNA reads TGTGCCAGCAGTTATGACCTTAATCAGCCCCAGCATTTT. As protein: CASSYDLNQPQHF.

This clone turned up a few times. At the DNA level, this CDR3 is encoded by other sequences in the same sample as well. V usage is TRBV10-3 and J usage is TRBJ2-7, with no clear D. The CDR3 length is 11 residues. Germline CDR1 ENHRY, CDR2 SYGVKD. V dropped 2 bases and J dropped 4 bases, with 3 bases sitting between them. The CDR3 loop reads CAISEGYEQYF. For the CDR3, the DNA is TGTGCCATCAGTGAGGGGTACGAGCAGTACTTC.

The J gene is TRBJ1-4, the V gene TRBV7-2, with 11 bases matching TRBD1. The CDR3 contains 15 residues. V lost 5 bases, J lost 8 bases, and 7 bases stayed unmatched. Looked up from germline, CDR1 is SGHTA and CDR2 is FQGNSA. The CDR3 DNA sequence: TGTGCCAGCAGCACGGACAGGGGGCTGGGGGAAAAACTGTTTTTT. Amino acids: CASSTDRGLGEKLFF.